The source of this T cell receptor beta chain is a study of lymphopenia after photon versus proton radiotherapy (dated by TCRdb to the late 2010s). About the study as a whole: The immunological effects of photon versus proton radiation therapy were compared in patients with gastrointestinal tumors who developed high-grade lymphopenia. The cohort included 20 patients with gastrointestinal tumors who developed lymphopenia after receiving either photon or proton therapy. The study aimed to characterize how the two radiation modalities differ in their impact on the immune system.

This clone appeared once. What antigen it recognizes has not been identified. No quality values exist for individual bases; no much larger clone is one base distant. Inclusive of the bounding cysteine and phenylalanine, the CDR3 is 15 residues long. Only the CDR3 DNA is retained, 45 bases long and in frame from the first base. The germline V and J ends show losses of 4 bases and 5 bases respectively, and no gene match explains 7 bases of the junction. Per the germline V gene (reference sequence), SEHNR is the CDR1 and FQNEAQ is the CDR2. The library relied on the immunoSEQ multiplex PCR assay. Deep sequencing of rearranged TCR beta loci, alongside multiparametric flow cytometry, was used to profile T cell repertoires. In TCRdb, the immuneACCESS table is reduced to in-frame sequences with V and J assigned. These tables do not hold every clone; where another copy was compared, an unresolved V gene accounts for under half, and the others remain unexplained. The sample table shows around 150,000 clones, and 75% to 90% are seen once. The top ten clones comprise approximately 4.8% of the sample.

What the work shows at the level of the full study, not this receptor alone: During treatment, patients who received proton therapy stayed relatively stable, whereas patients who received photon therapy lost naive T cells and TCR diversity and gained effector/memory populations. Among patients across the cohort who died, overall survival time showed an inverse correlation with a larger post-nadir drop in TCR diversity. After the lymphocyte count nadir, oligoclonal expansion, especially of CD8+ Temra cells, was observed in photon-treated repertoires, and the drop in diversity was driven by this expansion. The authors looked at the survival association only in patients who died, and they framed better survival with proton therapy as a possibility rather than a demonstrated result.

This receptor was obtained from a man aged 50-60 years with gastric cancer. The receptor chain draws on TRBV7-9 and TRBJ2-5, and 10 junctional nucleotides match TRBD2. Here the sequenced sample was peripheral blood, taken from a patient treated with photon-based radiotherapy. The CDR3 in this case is CASSSGLAEGETQYF. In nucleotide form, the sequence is TGTGCCAGCAGCTCAGGACTAGCGGAAGGGGAGACCCAGTACTTC.